What follows describes a single TCR beta chain. TCRdb keeps only in-frame clones here, not all; method: immunoSEQ multiplex PCR. The sample holds 2 million to 2.5 million clones, 90% to 95% seen once. The entry originates in a study of shared clonotypes between healthy human individuals. V gave up 1 base and J gave up 10 bases, with 13 bases separating them. The germline gives CDR1 SEHNR, CDR2 FQNEAQ (reference sequence). The length of the CDR3 is 13 residues. The chain combines TRBV7-9 with TRBJ1-1; tentative D call: TRBD1 (6 bases). The sequence was collected from a man younger than 35 in good health. Some clones in this sample may be carry-over from other donors' samples. Material: naive CD4+ T cells from PBMCs. The subset was: CD45RA+ positively selected. The CDR3 DNA sequence: TGTGCCAGCAGCTTAGGGGGGCCGACGGGAGCTTTCTTT. It yields the protein CASSLGGPTGAFF.